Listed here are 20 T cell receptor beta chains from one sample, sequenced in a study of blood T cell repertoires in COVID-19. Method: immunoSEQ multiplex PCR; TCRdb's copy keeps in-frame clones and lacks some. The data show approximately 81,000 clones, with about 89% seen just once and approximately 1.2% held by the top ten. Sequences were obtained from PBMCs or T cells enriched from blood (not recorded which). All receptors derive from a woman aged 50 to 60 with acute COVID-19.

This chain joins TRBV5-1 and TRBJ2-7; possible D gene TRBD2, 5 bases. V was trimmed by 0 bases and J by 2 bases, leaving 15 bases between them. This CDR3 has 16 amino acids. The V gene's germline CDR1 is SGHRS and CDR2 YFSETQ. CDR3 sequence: CASSLASGRRTYEQYF. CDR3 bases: TGCGCCAGCAGCTTGGCCAGCGGTAGGCGCACCTACGAGCAGTACTTC.

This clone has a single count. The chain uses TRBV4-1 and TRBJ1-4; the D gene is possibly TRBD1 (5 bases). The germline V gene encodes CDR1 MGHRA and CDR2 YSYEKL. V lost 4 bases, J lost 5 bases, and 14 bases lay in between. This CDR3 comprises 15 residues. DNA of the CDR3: TGCGCCAGCAGCCCCCAGGGAGGGCGGAATGAAAAACTGTTTTTT. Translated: CASSPQGGRNEKLFF.

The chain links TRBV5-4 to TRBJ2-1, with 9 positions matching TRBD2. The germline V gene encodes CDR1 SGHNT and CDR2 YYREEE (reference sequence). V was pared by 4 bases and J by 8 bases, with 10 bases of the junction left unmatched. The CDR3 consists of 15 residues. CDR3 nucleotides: TGTGCCAGCAGCCGGGAGGCTAGCGGGAAGGATGAGCAGTTCTTC. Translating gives CASSREASGKDEQFF.

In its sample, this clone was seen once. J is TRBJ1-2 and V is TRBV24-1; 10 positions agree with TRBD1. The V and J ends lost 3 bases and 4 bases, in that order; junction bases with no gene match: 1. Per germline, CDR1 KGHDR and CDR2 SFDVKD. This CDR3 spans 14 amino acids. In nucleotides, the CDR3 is TGTGCCACCAGTGATCGACAGGGGGCCTATGGCTACACCTTC. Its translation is CATSDRQGAYGYTF.

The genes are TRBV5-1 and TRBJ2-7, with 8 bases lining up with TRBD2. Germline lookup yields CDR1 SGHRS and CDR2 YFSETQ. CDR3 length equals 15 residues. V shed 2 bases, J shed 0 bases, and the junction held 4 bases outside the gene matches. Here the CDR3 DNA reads TGCGCCAGCAGCTTCAGCGGGAGTCCCTCCTACGAGCAGTACTTC. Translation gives CASSFSGSPSYEQYF.

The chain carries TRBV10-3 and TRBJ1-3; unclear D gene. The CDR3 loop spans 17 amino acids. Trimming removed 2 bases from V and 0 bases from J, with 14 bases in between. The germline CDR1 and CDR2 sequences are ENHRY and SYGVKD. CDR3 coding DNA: TGTGCCATCAGTGAGCGGGGAGGCGACGCCTCTGGAAACACCATATATTTT. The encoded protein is CAISERGGDASGNTIYF.

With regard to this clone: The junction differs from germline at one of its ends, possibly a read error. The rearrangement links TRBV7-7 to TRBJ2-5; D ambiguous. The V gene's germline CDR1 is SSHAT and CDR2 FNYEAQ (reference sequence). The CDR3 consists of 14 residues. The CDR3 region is CASSLGGPKETQYF. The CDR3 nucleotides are TGTGCTAGCAGCTTAGGCGGTCCAAAAGAGACCCAGTACTTC.

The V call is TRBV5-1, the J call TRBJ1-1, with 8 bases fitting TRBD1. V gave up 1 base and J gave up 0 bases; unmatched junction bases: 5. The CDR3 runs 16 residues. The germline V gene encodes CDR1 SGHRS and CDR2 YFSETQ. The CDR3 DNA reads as TGCGCCAGCAGCTTGAGCCAGGGGGCAGTGAACACTGAAGCTTTCTTT. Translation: CASSLSQGAVNTEAFF.

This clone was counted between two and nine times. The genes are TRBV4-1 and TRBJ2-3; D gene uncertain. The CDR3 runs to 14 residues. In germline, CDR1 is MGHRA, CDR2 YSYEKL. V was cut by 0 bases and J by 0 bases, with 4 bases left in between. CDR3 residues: CASSQDISTDTQYF. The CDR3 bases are TGCGCCAGCAGCCAAGATATTAGCACAGATACGCAGTATTTT.

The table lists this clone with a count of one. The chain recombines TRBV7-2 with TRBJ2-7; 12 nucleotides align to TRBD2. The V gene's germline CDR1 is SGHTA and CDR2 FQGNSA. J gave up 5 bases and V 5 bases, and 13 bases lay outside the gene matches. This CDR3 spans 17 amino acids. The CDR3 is CASSRTSGNNPRNEQYF. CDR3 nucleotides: TGTGCCAGCAGCCGGACTAGCGGGAACAACCCTAGGAACGAGCAGTACTTC.

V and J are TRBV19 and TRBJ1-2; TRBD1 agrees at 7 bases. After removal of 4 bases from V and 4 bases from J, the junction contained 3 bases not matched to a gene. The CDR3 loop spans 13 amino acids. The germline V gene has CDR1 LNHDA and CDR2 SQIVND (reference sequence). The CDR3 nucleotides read TGTGCCAGTAGTACGGGACAGAGCTATGGCTACACCTTC. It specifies CASSTGQSYGYTF.

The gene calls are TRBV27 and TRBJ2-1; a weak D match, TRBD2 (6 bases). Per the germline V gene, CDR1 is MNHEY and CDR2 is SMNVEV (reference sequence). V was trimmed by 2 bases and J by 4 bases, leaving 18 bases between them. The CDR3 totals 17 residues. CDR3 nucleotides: TGTGCCAGCAGTTTAGGCTGGGAAAGACTAGGGTACAATGAGCAGTTCTTC. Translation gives CASSLGWERLGYNEQFF.

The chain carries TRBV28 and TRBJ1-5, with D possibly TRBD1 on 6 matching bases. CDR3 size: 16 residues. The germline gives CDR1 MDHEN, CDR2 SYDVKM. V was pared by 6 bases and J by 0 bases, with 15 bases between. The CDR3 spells CASRPPDSYSNQPQHF. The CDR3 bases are TGTGCCAGCAGACCCCCGGACAGCTATAGCAATCAGCCCCAGCATTTT.

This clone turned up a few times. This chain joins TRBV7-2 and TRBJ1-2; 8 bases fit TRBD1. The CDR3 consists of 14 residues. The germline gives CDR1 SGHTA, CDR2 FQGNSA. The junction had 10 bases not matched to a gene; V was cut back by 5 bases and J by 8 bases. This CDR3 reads CASSALDRENGYTF. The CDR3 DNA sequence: TGTGCCAGCAGCGCGCTGGACAGGGAGAACGGCTACACCTTC.

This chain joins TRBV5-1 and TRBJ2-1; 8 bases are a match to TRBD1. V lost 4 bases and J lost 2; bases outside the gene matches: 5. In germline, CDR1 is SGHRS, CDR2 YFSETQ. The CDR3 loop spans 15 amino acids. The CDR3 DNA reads TGCGCCAGCAGCACAGGACAGGGTCCCTACAATGAGCAGTTCTTC. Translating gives CASSTGQGPYNEQFF.

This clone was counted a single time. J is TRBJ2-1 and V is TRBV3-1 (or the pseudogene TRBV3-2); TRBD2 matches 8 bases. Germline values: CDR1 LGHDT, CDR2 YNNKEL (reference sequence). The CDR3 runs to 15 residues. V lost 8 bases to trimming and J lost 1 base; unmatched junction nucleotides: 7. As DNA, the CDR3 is TGTGCCAGCCTCGGACCGGGAGGGTCCTACAATGAGCAGTTCTTC. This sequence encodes CASLGPGGSYNEQFF.

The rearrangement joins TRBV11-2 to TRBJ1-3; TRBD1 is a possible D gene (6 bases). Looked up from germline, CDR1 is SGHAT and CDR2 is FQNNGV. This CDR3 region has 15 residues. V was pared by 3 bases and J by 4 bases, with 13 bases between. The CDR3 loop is CASSFLSGQGNTIYF. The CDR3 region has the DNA TGTGCCAGCAGCTTCTTATCGGGACAAGGAAACACCATATATTTT.

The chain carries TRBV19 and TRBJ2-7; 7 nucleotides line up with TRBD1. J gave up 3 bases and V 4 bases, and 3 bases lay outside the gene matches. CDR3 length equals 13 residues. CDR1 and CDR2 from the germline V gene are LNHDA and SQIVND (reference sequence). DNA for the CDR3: TGTGCCAGTAGTACTCACAGGGGCTACGAGCAGTACTTC. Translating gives CASSTHRGYEQYF.

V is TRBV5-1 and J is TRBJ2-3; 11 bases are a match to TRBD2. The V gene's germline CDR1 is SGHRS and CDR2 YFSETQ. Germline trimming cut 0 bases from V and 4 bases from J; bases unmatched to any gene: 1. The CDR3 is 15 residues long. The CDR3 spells CASSLGLAGSDTQYF. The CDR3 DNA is TGCGCCAGCAGCTTGGGACTAGCGGGATCAGATACGCAGTATTTT.

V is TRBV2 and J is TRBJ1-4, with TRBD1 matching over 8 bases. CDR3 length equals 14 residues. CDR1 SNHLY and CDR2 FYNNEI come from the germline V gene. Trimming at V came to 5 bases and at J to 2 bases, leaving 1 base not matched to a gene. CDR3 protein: CASSRQGTNEKLFF. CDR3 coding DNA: TGTGCCAGCAGTCGACAGGGGACTAATGAAAAACTGTTTTTT. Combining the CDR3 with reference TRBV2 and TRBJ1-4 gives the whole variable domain EPEVTQTPSHQVTQMGQEVILRCVPISNHLYFYWYRQILGQKVEFLVSFYNNEISEKSEIFDDQFSVERPDGSNFTLKIRSTKLEDSAMYFCASSRQGTNEKLFFGSGTQLSVL.